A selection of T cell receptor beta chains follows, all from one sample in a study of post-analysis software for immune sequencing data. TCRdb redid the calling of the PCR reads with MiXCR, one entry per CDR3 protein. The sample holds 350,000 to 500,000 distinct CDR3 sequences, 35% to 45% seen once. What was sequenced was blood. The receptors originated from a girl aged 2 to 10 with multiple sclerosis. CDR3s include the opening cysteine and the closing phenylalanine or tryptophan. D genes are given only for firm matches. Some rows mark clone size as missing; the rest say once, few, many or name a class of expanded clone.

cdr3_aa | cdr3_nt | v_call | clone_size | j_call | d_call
CSYRLEGNEKLFF | TGCAGCTATCGACTGGAGGGGAATGAAAAACTGTTTTTT | TRBV29-1 | few | TRBJ1-4 | .
CAMGTTSDEQFF | TGTGCCATGGGAACGACTAGCGATGAGCAGTTCTTC | TRBV10-3 | . | TRBJ2-1 | TRBD2
CSASPGQGAYEQYF | TGCAGTGCCAGCCCGGGACAGGGGGCCTACGAGCAGTACTTC | TRBV20-1 | . | TRBJ2-7 | TRBD1
CAGSLRGTSYEQYF | TGTGCCGGCAGCTTACGGGGGACTAGCTACGAGCAGTACTTC | TRBV7-9 | . | TRBJ2-7 | TRBD2
CASSPQDRPSYEQYF | TGTGCCAGCAGCCCCCAGGACAGACCTTCCTACGAGCAGTACTTC | TRBV7-9 | . | TRBJ2-7 | .
CASSATHPRDRKTKNIQYF | TGTGCCAGCAGCGCCACACACCCACGGGACAGGAAAACGAAAAACATTCAGTACTTC | TRBV11-2 | . | TRBJ2-4 | TRBD1
CATSDAGRGDYEQYF | TGTGCCACCAGTGACGCAGGGCGAGGAGACTACGAGCAGTACTTC | TRBV24-1 | . | TRBJ2-7 | .
CASKGGNIQYF | TGTGCCAGCAAGGGGGGAAACATTCAGTACTTC | TRBV28 | few | TRBJ2-4 | .
CASSRRGGLYNEQYF | TGTGCCAGCAGTAGGCGAGGGGGGCTGTACAATGAGCAGTACTTC | TRBV6-5 | . | TRBJ2-7 | .
CSARLVGNSYNEQFF | TGCAGTGCTAGGTTAGTGGGAAACTCCTACAATGAGCAGTTCTTC | TRBV20-1 | few | TRBJ2-1 | .
CASSPADFDYEQYF | TGTGCCAGCAGTCCCGCTGACTTCGATTACGAGCAGTACTTC | TRBV28 | . | TRBJ2-7 | .
CSARTMETSGSRSYNEQFF | TGCAGTGCTAGGACAATGGAGACTAGCGGGAGTAGGTCCTACAATGAGCAGTTCTTC | TRBV20-1 | . | TRBJ2-1 | TRBD2
CASRLELAKNIQYF | TGCGCCAGCAGACTGGAGCTAGCCAAAAACATTCAGTACTTC | TRBV5-1 | . | TRBJ2-4 | .
CASTYSGQELYGYTF | TGTGCCAGCACCTACTCCGGACAGGAGCTCTATGGCTACACCTTC | TRBV28 | once | TRBJ1-2 | TRBD1
CASTEVIGQGAGNTIYF | TGTGCCAGCACCGAAGTAATCGGACAGGGGGCAGGAAACACCATATATTTT | TRBV28 | . | TRBJ1-3 | TRBD1
CASSLMAGEEETQYF | TGTGCCAGCAGTTTAATGGCGGGGGAAGAAGAGACCCAGTACTTC | TRBV12-3/TRBV12-4 | . | TRBJ2-5 | TRBD2
CASSPQKVGGGIYNEQFF | TGTGCCAGCAGCCCACAGAAAGTCGGCGGGGGGATATACAATGAGCAGTTCTTC | TRBV7-3 | few | TRBJ2-1 | TRBD2
CASSYPSTDTQYF | TGTGCCAGCAGTTACCCTAGCACAGATACGCAGTATTTT | TRBV27 | . | TRBJ2-3 | .
CASSIRSGEQYF | TGCGCCAGCAGCATTAGGTCGGGAGAGCAGTACTTC | TRBV5-1 | few | TRBJ2-7 | .
CASSPREGGHNEQFF | TGTGCCAGCAGCCCTCGGGAGGGAGGCCACAATGAGCAGTTCTTC | TRBV7-3 | . | TRBJ2-1 | TRBD2
CASSVGLRDRGSYEQYF | TGTGCCAGCAGCGTAGGTCTCCGGGACAGGGGCTCCTACGAGCAGTACTTC | TRBV9 | few | TRBJ2-7 | TRBD1
CASSLSDSPLHF | TGTGCCAGCAGTCTCTCGGATTCACCCCTCCACTTT | TRBV3-1 | . | TRBJ1-6 | .
CSARGQYNSPLHF | TGCAGTGCCCGGGGACAGTATAATTCACCCCTCCACTTT | TRBV20-1 | . | TRBJ1-6 | TRBD1
CSAPGGLSSYNEQFF | TGCAGTGCCCCGGGGGGCCTCAGCTCCTACAATGAGCAGTTCTTC | TRBV20-1 | . | TRBJ2-1 | .
CASSYGTGVNYGYTF | TGTGCCAGCAGTTACGGGACAGGAGTTAACTATGGCTACACCTTC | TRBV6-6 | few | TRBJ1-2 | TRBD1
CASSLGTPRGYNEQFF | TGCGCCAGCAGCTTAGGGACTCCCCGGGGCTACAATGAGCAGTTCTTC | TRBV5-1 | . | TRBJ2-1 | .
CASSLTANYGYTF | TGTGCCAGCAGCCTAACAGCTAACTATGGCTACACCTTC | TRBV3-1 | few | TRBJ1-2 | .
CSARERTVLGGYTF | TGCAGTGCTAGAGAGAGGACCGTGTTAGGAGGCTACACCTTC | TRBV20-1 | . | TRBJ1-2 | .
CASSTGGRYNEQYF | TGTGCCAGCAGCACTGGGGGACGATACAATGAGCAGTACTTC | TRBV7-7 | . | TRBJ2-7 | .
CASDTGAANVLTF | TGTGCCAGCGACACAGGGGCCGCCAACGTCCTGACTTTC | TRBV6-1 | few | TRBJ2-6 | TRBD1
CASSGGGSPSYNEQFF | TGTGCCAGCAGCGGGGGTGGAAGCCCCTCCTACAATGAGCAGTTCTTC | TRBV9 | once | TRBJ2-1 | .